These T cell receptor beta chains were read from a single sample in a study of shared clonotypes between healthy human individuals. The repertoire was sequenced with immunoSEQ multiplex PCR; TCRdb's copy has only in-frame clones and lacks some. The sample lists fewer than 1.8 million clones, approximately 98.5% occurring once. Input material: naive CD4+ T cells sorted from blood. The receptors derive from a man aged 30-40 years in good health. Both conserved end residues are part of each CDR3. A D gene is named only where the DNA matches it firmly. Only some rows state a clone size, as once, few, many or a class for expanded clones.

j_call v_call d_call clone_size cdr3_nt cdr3_aa
TRBJ1-5 TRBV18 - - TGTGCCAGCTCACCACAGGGGAGCAATCAGCCCCAGCATTTT CASSPQGSNQPQHF
TRBJ2-1 TRBV29-1 - - TGCAGCGTTGAAAGGGGAGTGGGTAATGAGCAGTTCTTC CSVERGVGNEQFF
TRBJ1-1 TRBV6-6 TRBD1 - TGTGCCAGCTCCCATCCCGGGGACAGGTTCCCTGAAGCTTTCTTT CASSHPGDRFPEAFF
TRBJ1-1 TRBV10-3 TRBD1 - TGTGCCATCAGTGTCCGGGACAGACTACCCGTCATGAACACTGAAGCTTTCTTT CAISVRDRLPVMNTEAFF
TRBJ2-7 TRBV2 - - TGTGCCAGCAGTCCGAACCGTTACGAGCAGTACTTC CASSPNRYEQYF
TRBJ2-7 TRBV9 TRBD1 - TGTGCCAGCAGCGTGGGGACAGGGGGCTCCTCCTACGAGCAGTACTTC CASSVGTGGSSYEQYF
TRBJ1-2 TRBV19 TRBD1 once TGTGCCAGTAGTATGATGGGACAGTGGACCTATGGCTACACCTTC CASSMMGQWTYGYTF
TRBJ2-7 TRBV11-2 TRBD2 - TGTGCCAGCAGCTCGAATAGCGGGAAAGGCCACGAGCAGTACTTC CASSSNSGKGHEQYF
TRBJ2-3 TRBV2 TRBD1 - TGTGCCAGCAGTGAGATAACAGGGGGAGGCACAGATACGCAGTATTTT CASSEITGGGTDTQYF
TRBJ1-1 TRBV29-1 - - TGCAGCGTTGTGAGACTTGACACTGAAGCTTTCTTT CSVVRLDTEAFF
TRBJ2-3 TRBV4-1 TRBD1 - TGCGCCAGCAGCCTAATGGGGACAGGAAGCACAGATACGCAGTATTTT CASSLMGTGSTDTQYF
TRBJ2-5 TRBV5-1 - - TGCGCCAGCGGTACAGGAACACAAGAGACCCAGTACTTC CASGTGTQETQYF
TRBJ1-1 TRBV2 TRBD1 - TGTGCCACTACACAGGGGGCGCGCACTGAAGCTTTCTTT CATTQGARTEAFF
TRBJ1-1 TRBV18 - - TGTGCCAGCTCACCACCTGGCAGGACTGAAGCTTTCTTT CASSPPGRTEAFF
TRBJ1-5 TRBV5-5 - once TGTGCCAGCAGCTTGGGAGAGGGGGGTACAGGACGGCCCCAGCATTTT CASSLGEGGTGRPQHF
TRBJ2-5 TRBV7-9 - once TGTGCCAGCAGCTTAAGTCAGGGGGGAGAGACCCAGTACTTC CASSLSQGGETQYF
TRBJ2-1 TRBV27 TRBD2 - TGTGCCAGCAGAGGACTAGCGGTATGGGATGAGCAGTTCTTC CASRGLAVWDEQFF
TRBJ2-3 TRBV5-4 TRBD2 - TGTGCCAGCAGCTCGGGGGGGCAGTGGAGCACAGATACGCAGTATTTT CASSSGGQWSTDTQYF
TRBJ2-7 TRBV10-1 - once TGCGCCAGCAGTGGAAACGGGTACGAGCAGTACTTC CASSGNGYEQYF
TRBJ1-2 TRBV29-1 - - TGCAGCGTTGAAGGTCAGGGAGGGTTCGGCTACACCTTC CSVEGQGGFGYTF
TRBJ2-5 TRBV28 - - TGTGCCAGCAGTCCCCCGGCTTTTGCGACCCAGTACTTC CASSPPAFATQYF
TRBJ2-1 TRBV28 - - TGTGCCAGCAGGCCCGCCACGAGGGAGAATGAGCAGTTCTTC CASRPATRENEQFF
TRBJ2-5 TRBV7-9 - - TGTGCCTCCAGCGGGACAATGGGAATAGAGACCCAGTACTTC CASSGTMGIETQYF
TRBJ2-2 TRBV27 - - TGTGCCAGCAGTTTAGGGCGGACGAACACCGGGGAGCTGTTTTTT CASSLGRTNTGELFF
TRBJ2-5 TRBV2 TRBD1 - TGTGCCAGCAGTGAGGGGGGCAGGGGGCTTTGGGAGACCCAGTACTTC CASSEGGRGLWETQYF
TRBJ2-5 TRBV10-2 - - TGCGCCAGCAGTGAGTCGAGAGGTGTGGAGACCCAGTACTTC CASSESRGVETQYF
TRBJ2-1 TRBV18 TRBD2 once TGTGCCAGCTCACCGGGTACTAGCGGGAGGGCCAGTAGGCAGTTCTTC CASSPGTSGRASRQFF
TRBJ1-4 TRBV7-9 - - TGTGCCAGCAGCTTAGTAGAGGAAAAACTGTTTTTT CASSLVEEKLFF
TRBJ2-3 TRBV28 - once TGTGCCAGCAGTCACGCGGGGAATTGGGTAGATACGCAGTATTTT CASSHAGNWVDTQYF
TRBJ1-1 TRBV10-3 - - TGTGCCATCAGTGAGTCGTGGGGGCTTTGGGATGAAGCTTTCTTT CAISESWGLWDEAFF
TRBJ1-1 TRBV6-1 - - TGTGCCAGCAGTGAAATTGGGGACACTGAAGCTTTCTTT CASSEIGDTEAFF
TRBJ1-1 TRBV2 TRBD1 - TGTGCCAGCAGTCGTTCTACCCAACAGGGGGCACCCATTGAAGCTTTCTTT CASSRSTQQGAPIEAFF
TRBJ2-3 TRBV29-1 - - TGCAGCGTTGAGCTGAGCACAGATACGCAGTATTTT CSVELSTDTQYF
TRBJ1-5 TRBV19 - once TGTGCCAGTAGTATAGCCGGCAACCCGAACAATCAGCCCCAGCATTTT CASSIAGNPNNQPQHF
TRBJ2-1 TRBV25-1 - - TGTGCCAGCTCAAGACCTAGCTCCTACAATGAGCAGTTCTTC CASSRPSSYNEQFF
TRBJ2-7 TRBV7-9 - few TGTGCCAGCAGCCATATAGCTACCTCCTACGAGCAGTACTTC CASSHIATSYEQYF
TRBJ2-7 TRBV27 - - TGTGCCAGCAGCAGGGTACCACCTATCCACGAGCAGTACTTC CASSRVPPIHEQYF
TRBJ1-2 TRBV19 - - TGTGCCAGCAGGGATTTCAACTATGGCTACACCTTC CASRDFNYGYTF
TRBJ1-5 TRBV2 - once TGTGCCACCGCGGGGAGGGGGACCAGCAATCAGCCCCAGCATTTT CATAGRGTSNQPQHF
TRBJ2-7 TRBV9 - - TGTGCCAGCTCCGGACAAGGACCCTACGAGCAGTACTTC CASSGQGPYEQYF
TRBJ2-7 TRBV30 - once TGTGCCTGGAGTAGAATTGAGATTTACTCCTACGAGCAGTACTTC CAWSRIEIYSYEQYF
TRBJ2-1 TRBV28 - - TGTGCCAGCAGTTGGGTCTACAATGAGCAGTTCTTC CASSWVYNEQFF